This TCR beta chain is from a study of blood T cells in healthy people across ages. PCR was performed a second time for about 7 to 12 cycles using a sample-barcoded 5' primer and a J-beta primer mix. TCRdb reprocessed the 5' RACE reads with MiXCR, giving one entry per CDR3 protein. The table lists around 990,000 distinct CDR3 sequences, about 25% of them singletons. The CDR3 length is 12 residues. Trimming took off 2 bases at V and 10 bases at J, with 9 bases between the two ends. Looked up from germline, CDR1 is ENHRY and CDR2 is SYGVKD. These data also formed part of another study, on T cells of mothers and their children. Per that study: Sequencing got over 8 million TCR beta CDR3 reads from each mother and around 3 million from each child.

Input material: blood. The rearrangement uses TRBV10-3 and TRBJ2-1; D is possibly TRBD2 (6 bases). The clonotype originates from a girl aged 2 to 10 in good health. The CDR3 here is CAISEGGYEQFF. In nucleotides, the CDR3 is TGTGCCATCAGTGAGGGAGGGTACGAGCAGTTCTTC.